These 14 T cell receptor beta chains share one sample of origin, sequenced in a study of shared clonotypes between healthy human individuals. TCRdb's table, derived via immunoSEQ multiplex PCR, lists solely in-frame clones and lacks some. Of hundreds of thousands of clones in the sample, 75% to 85% were seen once. The material sequenced was PBMCs. The receptors stem from a woman aged 35 to 49 in good health. Some clones in this sample may be carry-over from other donors' samples.

This chain uses TRBV7-9 with TRBJ2-3, with a possible D match to TRBD2 (5 bases). Germline-derived CDR1 and CDR2 are SEHNR and FQNEAQ (reference sequence). The CDR3 is made up of 15 amino acids. V dropped 4 bases and J dropped 4 bases, with 15 bases sitting between them. The CDR3 bases are TGTGCCAGCAGCTCCCCGCCTCACGGGGCAGATACGCAGTATTTT. Its protein product is CASSSPPHGADTQYF.

Note on this clone: The conserved phenylalanine or tryptophan is not found at the CDR3 terminus, so this likely reflects a read error. Because the CDR3's place on the DNA is in doubt, the DNA is left out and the CDR3 is given as listed by TCRdb. Here the CDR3 reads CASSSTVGQDTINTL. This chain uses TRBV7-9 with TRBJ1-2; the table gives TRBD1 as D, unverified against the DNA. Ends included, the CDR3 has 15 residues. Germline V gene lookup returns CDR1 SEHNR and CDR2 FQNEAQ (reference sequence).

A word on this clone: A read error is likely here: a far larger clone is one base away. The identical CDR3 is also encoded by other nucleotide sequences in the sample. The CDR3 reads CASSLGANTEAFF. The CDR3 DNA is TGTGCCAGCAGCTTAGGTGCGAACACTGAAGCTTTCTTT. The chain uses TRBV7-9 and TRBJ1-1; no definite D call. V was clipped by 1 base and J by 1 base, with 4 bases between them. The CDR3 extends over 13 amino acids. CDR1 SEHNR and CDR2 FQNEAQ come from the germline V gene (reference sequence).

The rearrangement uses TRBV29-1 and TRBJ2-2, with D tentatively TRBD1 (6 bases). This CDR3 region has 15 residues. Between the trimmed V and J ends, which lost 6 bases and 6 bases, there was a span of 20 bases. Germline-derived CDR1 and CDR2 are SQVTM and ANQGSEA. In DNA, the CDR3 is TGCAGCGTCCTTCTGGACAGTACTACCCCCGGGGAGCTGTTTTTT. Translating gives CSVLLDSTTPGELFF.

The chain has TRBV6-4 and TRBJ2-1; 9 positions agree with TRBD1. J lost 4 bases, V lost 5 bases, and 6 bases had no gene match. The CDR3 consists of 15 residues. The germline gives CDR1 MRHNA, CDR2 SNTAGT. The CDR3 loop is CASSPDRGSYNEQFF. In nucleotides, the CDR3 is TGTGCCAGCAGTCCCGACAGGGGGAGTTACAATGAGCAGTTCTTC.

DNA of the CDR3: TGCGCCAGCACCGATCGTGACGGTGAGCAGTTCTTC. Amino acids: CASTDRDGEQFF. V usage is TRBV10-1 and J usage is TRBJ2-1, with D uncertain. Germline V lookup: CDR1 WNHNN, CDR2 SYGVQD (reference sequence). This CDR3 has 12 amino acids. V dropped 7 bases and J dropped 9 bases, with 13 bases sitting between them.

The chain carries TRBV10-2 and TRBJ2-3; D perhaps matches TRBD2 (6 bases). The germline CDR1 and CDR2 sequences are WSHSY and SAAADI. The CDR3 is 12 amino acids. Trimming removed 8 bases at V and 4 bases at J, with 10 bases between. The CDR3 loop reads CASRGISDTQYF. CDR3 nucleotide sequence: TGCGCCAGCCGCGGGATTTCAGATACGCAGTATTTT.

V usage is TRBV9 and J usage is TRBJ1-3; 7 nucleotides agree with TRBD1. CDR1 and CDR2 (germline): SGDLS, YYNGEE. V was pared by 0 bases and J by 0 bases, with 6 bases of the junction left unmatched. CDR3 length: 17 residues. In nucleotides, the CDR3 is TGTGCCAGCAGCGTAGGGGCAGGGGGTTACTCTGGAAACACCATATATTTT. Translating gives CASSVGAGGYSGNTIYF.

The chain joins TRBV7-9 to TRBJ2-3; 7 bases agree with TRBD1. V was clipped by 5 bases and J by 2 bases; unmatched bases: 7. Germline-derived CDR1 and CDR2 are SEHNR and FQNEAQ (reference sequence). CDR3 length equals 15 residues. The CDR3 is CASSQTGTVTDTQYF. The CDR3 coding sequence is TGTGCCAGCAGCCAGACCGGGACAGTCACAGATACGCAGTATTTT.

The chain uses TRBV7-2 and TRBJ1-4, with D hard to call. With 1 base removed from V and 8 bases from J, the gap between germline ends came to 11 bases. The CDR3 sequence is 14 residues long. Germline V gives CDR1 SGHTA, CDR2 FQGNSA. CDR3 sequence reads: CASSLEGQQEKLFF. CDR3 bases: TGTGCCAGCAGCTTAGAGGGCCAGCAGGAAAAACTGTTTTTT.

This clone occurred once. This likely came from a read error, as a far larger clone is one base away. The chain couples TRBV4-1 to TRBJ1-5; possible D gene TRBD1, 6 bases. CDR1 is MGHRA and CDR2 is YSYEKL in the germline V gene. The length of the CDR3 is 15 residues. Trimming removed 0 bases from V and 5 bases from J, with 11 bases in between. CDR3 in DNA: TGCGCCAGCAGCCAAGATGAGGGGGGCCATCAGCCCCAGCATTTT. Translation gives CASSQDEGGHQPQHF.

This clone was seen at least ten times. This rearrangement joins TRBV5-1 to TRBJ2-7; TRBD1 is a possible D gene (5 bases). Trimming pared 4 bases from V and 1 base from J, leaving 12 bases between. The CDR3 runs 14 residues. The germline CDR1 and CDR2 sequences are SGHRS and YFSETQ. CDR3: CASSPTRVSYEQYF. In DNA form, the CDR3 reads TGCGCCAGCAGCCCAACCAGGGTATCCTACGAGCAGTACTTC.

This chain links TRBV18 with TRBJ2-7; D may be TRBD1 (6 bases). Trimming shortened V by 3 bases and J by 3 bases, and 9 bases separated the two germline ends. The CDR3 length is 13 residues. Per germline, CDR1 KGHSH and CDR2 LQKENI. The CDR3 reads CASSPGQHYEQYF. The CDR3, as DNA: TGTGCCAGCTCACCCGGACAGCACTACGAGCAGTACTTC.

This chain connects TRBV10-2 to TRBJ1-1; TRBD1 matches 9 bases. The J segment lost 5 bases and the V segment lost 3 bases, leaving 13 bases of the junction unmatched. The CDR3 loop spans 17 amino acids. The V gene's germline CDR1 is WSHSY and CDR2 SAAADI. As DNA, the CDR3 is TGCGCCAGCAGTGAAAGGACCGCCGGGACAGGGTCTACTGAAGCTTTCTTT. Translated, it gives CASSERTAGTGSTEAFF.